Below, 28 T cell receptor beta chains from the same sample are listed, as sequenced in a study of cytomegalovirus exposure and HLA in healthy donors. In the PCR, 60 Vbeta and 13 Jbeta primers were used. TCRdb's table, derived via immunoSEQ multiplex PCR, lists solely in-frame clones and lacks some. Among 150,000 to 200,000 clones listed, around four fifths were seen once. Specimen: PBMCs. Receptors were obtained from an older woman in good health and CMV-seropositive.

This chain links TRBV5-1 with TRBJ2-7, with 8 bases aligning to TRBD2. CDR3 size: 14 residues. CDR1 is SGHRS, CDR2 YFSETQ, per germline. V lost 4 bases, J lost 3 bases, and 6 bases stayed unmatched. This CDR3 is CASSPQGTSYEQYF. The DNA of the CDR3 is TGCGCCAGCAGCCCTCAGGGGACTAGCTACGAGCAGTACTTC.

The V call is TRBV7-8, the J call TRBJ1-4; D is uncertain. CDR1 and CDR2 (germline): SGHVS, FQNEAQ. This CDR3 is 13 amino acids long. V was pared by 5 bases and J by 7 bases, with 11 bases between. The CDR3 protein is CASSLVAGEKLFF. The CDR3, as DNA: TGTGCCAGCAGCCTAGTAGCTGGTGAAAAACTGTTTTTT.

The chain recombines TRBV2 with TRBJ2-1; 7 nucleotides agree with TRBD2. The CDR3 has 13 amino acids. Germline CDR1 is SNHLY and CDR2 is FYNNEI. J gave up 6 bases and V 10 bases, and 9 bases lay outside the gene matches. Here the CDR3 DNA reads TGTGCCAACTCTCTGGGAGGGATCAATGAGCAGTTCTTC. This encodes CANSLGGINEQFF.

This clone appeared once. The chain employs TRBV5-6 and TRBJ1-1; 7 nucleotides agree with TRBD1. This CDR3 contains 16 residues. J was trimmed by 7 bases and V by 4 bases; bases with no gene match: 16. In germline, CDR1 is SGHDT, CDR2 YYEEEE. The CDR3: CASSPDRDSRVLEAFF. In nucleotides, the CDR3 is TGTGCCAGCAGCCCGGATCGGGACAGCCGCGTGCTTGAAGCTTTCTTT.

This chain joins TRBV28 and TRBJ2-1; the match to TRBD1 covers 9 bases. Trimming cost V 6 bases and J 5 bases; bases outside gene matches: 11. The CDR3 totals 16 residues. Germline V gene data show CDR1 as MDHEN and CDR2 as SYDVKM. The CDR3 loop is CASSEWTGAGHNEQFF. The CDR3 DNA reads as TGTGCCAGCAGCGAATGGACAGGGGCGGGTCACAATGAGCAGTTCTTC.

This chain connects TRBV27 to TRBJ2-3, with 12 bases that match TRBD2. The V gene's germline CDR1 is MNHEY and CDR2 SMNVEV (reference sequence). The CDR3 covers 17 residues. Trimming at V came to 3 bases and at J to 6 bases, leaving 10 bases not matched to a gene. Here the CDR3 reads CASSFGSSGRAVDTQYF. CDR3 nucleotides: TGTGCCAGCAGTTTTGGGTCTAGCGGGAGGGCCGTGGATACGCAGTATTTT.

The chain has TRBV6-6 and TRBJ2-3, with D possibly being TRBD2 (5 bases). V shed 4 bases and J shed 0 bases, with 8 bases lying between them. The CDR3 contains 14 residues. Germline loops: CDR1 MNHNY, CDR2 SVGAGI (reference sequence). The CDR3 DNA reads TGTGCCAGCAGTTCCGGCGGGAGCACAGATACGCAGTATTTT. Protein sequence: CASSSGGSTDTQYF.

CDR3 nucleotides: TGTGCCAGCAGCTCCGCGAGGCGGGAGTATAGCACAGATACGCAGTATTTT. Its translation is CASSSARREYSTDTQYF. The J gene is TRBJ2-3, the V gene TRBV12-1; the listed D gene, TRBD2, was not tested against the DNA. TRBV12-1 has pseudogene status. CDR3 length: 17 residues.

The V gene is TRBV6-1, the J gene TRBJ1-5; 7 nucleotides match TRBD1. Losses at the gene ends were 4 bases for V and 2 bases for J; bases not matched to a gene: 5. Germline V gene lookup returns CDR1 MNHNS and CDR2 SASEGT. The CDR3 has 15 amino acids. CDR3 in DNA: TGTGCCAGCAGTGCGACAGGGAGCGGCAATCAGCCCCAGCATTTT. This translates into CASSATGSGNQPQHF.

V and J are TRBV9 and TRBJ2-1, with D possibly TRBD2 on 6 matching bases. Between the trimmed V and J ends, which lost 0 bases and 11 bases, there was a span of 21 bases. CDR1 and CDR2 (germline): SGDLS, YYNGEE. The CDR3 totals 16 residues. CDR3 amino acids: CASSVGGTAGSNKQFF. DNA for the CDR3: TGTGCCAGCAGCGTAGGGGGGACTGCGGGTTCGAATAAGCAGTTCTTC.

The V call is TRBV19, the J call TRBJ1-1; 8 bases fit TRBD1. V lost 3 bases, J lost 0 bases, and 12 bases stayed unmatched. The CDR3 consists of 18 residues. Germline-derived CDR1 and CDR2 are LNHDA and SQIVND (reference sequence). The DNA of the CDR3 is TGTGCCAGTAGTATGACAGGGGTGGTAGTGAGCATGAACACTGAAGCTTTCTTT. Translated, it gives CASSMTGVVVSMNTEAFF.

The V and J genes are TRBV5-1 and TRBJ2-7, with TRBD2 matching 7 bases. Germline V gene lookup returns CDR1 SGHRS and CDR2 YFSETQ. Germline trimming cut 4 bases from V and 2 bases from J; bases unmatched to any gene: 12. This CDR3 has 16 amino acids. For the CDR3, the DNA is TGCGCCAGCAGCCCGGGAGGAAACAGGAGTCCCTACGAGCAGTACTTC. Its protein product is CASSPGGNRSPYEQYF.

The chain is built from TRBV5-1 and TRBJ2-5; D is ambiguous. This CDR3 is built from 12 residues. Per germline, CDR1 SGHRS and CDR2 YFSETQ. V shed 5 bases and J shed 1 base, with 6 bases lying between them. For the CDR3, the DNA is TGCGCCAGCAGGGGCTCCCAAGAGACCCAGTACTTC. Its protein product is CASRGSQETQYF.

The J gene is TRBJ2-5, the V gene TRBV30, with TRBD2 matching over 7 bases. The V and J ends lost 4 bases and 3 bases, in that order; junction bases with no gene match: 2. The CDR3 is 12 residues long. Germline V gene data show CDR1 as GTSNPN and CDR2 as SVGIG (reference sequence). The CDR3 nucleotides read TGTGCCTGGAAGGCGGGAGAAGAGACCCAGTACTTC. It encodes CAWKAGEETQYF. Complete variable domain (other parts from reference TRBV30 and TRBJ2-5): SQTIHQWPATLVQPVGSPLSLECTVEGTSNPNLYWYRQAAGRGLQLLFYSVGIGQISSEVPQNLSASRPQDRQFILSSKKLLLSDSGFYLCAWKAGEETQYFGPGTRLLVL.

The chain couples TRBV7-9 to TRBJ2-7; D perhaps matches TRBD2 (6 bases). The CDR3 totals 16 residues. The germline CDR1 and CDR2 sequences are SEHNR and FQNEAQ (reference sequence). V lost 2 bases and J lost 1, with 15 bases in between. The DNA of the CDR3 is TGTGCCAGCAGCTTATTTCTAACGGGAGCGTCCTACGAGCAGTACTTC. Residues: CASSLFLTGASYEQYF.

V is TRBV5-1 and J is TRBJ1-4; 7 positions agree with TRBD1. The CDR3 sequence is 15 residues long. V lost 4 bases, J lost 0 bases, and 3 bases stayed unmatched. Germline CDR1 is SGHRS and CDR2 is YFSETQ. The DNA of the CDR3 is TGCGCCAGCAGCCCTACAGGGGCAACTAATGAAAAACTGTTTTTT. It yields the protein CASSPTGATNEKLFF.

This chain links TRBV7-6 with TRBJ2-7; D may be TRBD1 (6 bases). The CDR3 is 15 amino acids. In germline, CDR1 is SGHVS, CDR2 FNYEAQ. Trimming removed 1 base from V and 6 bases from J, with 16 bases in between. This CDR3 is CASSLGTADWGEQYF. The DNA of the CDR3 is TGTGCCAGCAGCTTAGGGACAGCGGACTGGGGCGAGCAGTACTTC.

The chain couples TRBV19 to TRBJ1-3, with D unresolved. CDR1 is LNHDA and CDR2 is SQIVND in the germline V gene (reference sequence). Trimming took 7 bases from V and 6 from J, leaving 13 bases between them. The CDR3 spans 13 residues. The CDR3 DNA reads TGTGCCAGTAATCCGGGGTACGAAAACACCATATATTTT. Its translation is CASNPGYENTIYF.

This clone was counted once. The chain combines TRBV7-2 with TRBJ2-7; the D gene is possibly TRBD1 (6 bases). The germline V gene has CDR1 SGHTA and CDR2 FQGNSA. With 5 bases removed from V and 6 bases from J, the gap between germline ends came to 17 bases. CDR3 length: 14 residues. The CDR3 region has the DNA TGTGCCAGCAGCACTCAGGGGTCGACTGCCGAGCAGTACTTC. Translation: CASSTQGSTAEQYF.

CDR3 in amino acids: CASSLEGGALDTQYF. CDR3 nucleotide sequence: TGCGCCAGCAGCTTGGAGGGGGGGGCCCTAGATACGCAGTATTTT. This chain uses TRBV5-1 with TRBJ2-3; D possibly corresponds to TRBD2 (7 bases). Germline V gene lookup returns CDR1 SGHRS and CDR2 YFSETQ. The CDR3 consists of 15 residues. V was clipped by 0 bases and J by 5 bases, with 13 bases between them.

V usage is TRBV5-1 and J usage is TRBJ1-6, with 11 bases lining up with TRBD1. Germline trimming cut 4 bases from V and 6 bases from J; bases unmatched to any gene: 6. Germline V gene data show CDR1 as SGHRS and CDR2 as YFSETQ. The CDR3 totals 16 residues. The CDR3 DNA is TGCGCCAGCAGCCCTGGGACAGGGGGAGCTAATTCACCCCTCCACTTT. Its translation is CASSPGTGGANSPLHF.

This chain links TRBV5-1 with TRBJ1-1; possible D gene TRBD1, 6 bases. Germline lookup yields CDR1 SGHRS and CDR2 YFSETQ. V dropped 4 bases and J dropped 6 bases, with 19 bases sitting between them. The CDR3 contains 15 residues. The CDR3 DNA sequence: TGCGCCAGCAGCCGCGAGCCTACAGGGTACCCTGAAGCTTTCTTT. Protein sequence: CASSREPTGYPEAFF.

The chain links TRBV7-9 to TRBJ1-2, with 7 positions matching TRBD1. V dropped 6 bases and J dropped 3; count of bases not matched to a gene: 10. The CDR3 sequence is 15 residues long. Germline values: CDR1 SEHNR, CDR2 FQNEAQ (reference sequence). The CDR3 DNA is TGTGCCAGCAGTCCGACCGGGACAGCGTACTATGGCTACACCTTC. This gives the protein CASSPTGTAYYGYTF.

This chain joins TRBV28 and TRBJ2-3; D is uncertain. The ends were cut back, 6 bases at V and 1 base at J, with 8 bases in the middle. The CDR3 consists of 13 residues. In germline, CDR1 is MDHEN, CDR2 SYDVKM. CDR3 residues: CASSPVGTDTQYF. The CDR3 DNA reads as TGTGCCAGCAGCCCTGTAGGCACAGATACGCAGTATTTT.

The genes are TRBV28 and TRBJ2-7; the D is unclear. Trimming took off 4 bases at V and 5 bases at J, with 9 bases between the two ends. CDR1 MDHEN and CDR2 SYDVKM come from the germline V gene. The length of the CDR3 is 12 residues. CDR3 protein: CASSSVLHEQYF. In DNA, the CDR3 is TGTGCCAGCAGTTCGGTATTACACGAGCAGTACTTC.

This clone occurred once. V usage is TRBV10-2 and J usage is TRBJ1-1, with unresolved D. Trimming shortened V by 2 bases and J by 11 bases, and 15 bases separated the two germline ends. The V gene's germline CDR1 is WSHSY and CDR2 SAAADI. The CDR3 runs to 13 residues. In DNA, the CDR3 is TGCGCCAGCAGTGAGCGGGAGCTGAGAGGGGCTTTCTTT. Translating gives CASSERELRGAFF.

The chain has TRBV27 and TRBJ2-2, with TRBD1 identical over 7 bases. The germline gives CDR1 MNHEY, CDR2 SMNVEV (reference sequence). This CDR3 is built from 15 residues. The trim removed 6 bases at V and 4 bases at J, leaving 8 bases unmatched. As DNA, the CDR3 is TGTGCCAGCAGCACTAGACAGGGTGGCACCGGGGAGCTGTTTTTT. This codes for CASSTRQGGTGELFF.

The V and J genes are TRBV7-2 and TRBJ1-2, with 8 nucleotides matching TRBD1. Germline V gives CDR1 SGHTA, CDR2 FQGNSA. This CDR3 spans 15 amino acids. V was pared by 3 bases and J by 4 bases, with 7 bases of the junction left unmatched. CDR3 protein: CASSFGQGPLYGYTF. In DNA form, the CDR3 reads TGTGCCAGCAGCTTCGGACAGGGACCTCTCTATGGCTACACCTTC.